The 26 T cell receptor beta chains below come from one sample, sequenced in a study of OX40 agonist ivuxolimab in advanced cancers. The protocol was immunoSEQ multiplex PCR, while the TCRdb copy is restricted to in-frame clones and leaves out a portion. The sample holds approximately 71,000 clones, 85% to 95% seen once. This specimen consisted of CD4+ or CD8+ T cells sorted from blood, obtained in a trial of the OX40 agonist ivuxolimab. These receptors all come from an adult with an advanced solid tumor such as melanoma, head and neck, liver or kidney cancer.

The chain employs TRBV29-1 and TRBJ2-5; 7 bases line up with TRBD2. CDR1 is SQVTM, CDR2 ANQGSEA, per germline. Trimming removed 6 bases from V and 2 bases from J; junction bases left unmatched: 3. The CDR3 covers 12 residues. Here the CDR3 DNA reads TGCAGCGTCTATAGCGGGCAAGAGACCCAGTACTTC. Its translation: CSVYSGQETQYF.

CDR3: CASSIGGPRQAFNEQYF. The CDR3 DNA reads as TGTGCCAGTAGTATAGGAGGACCCAGACAAGCTTTCAACGAGCAGTACTTC. V usage is TRBV19 and J usage is TRBJ2-7; D call uncertain. Germline CDR1 LNHDA, CDR2 SQIVND (reference sequence). This CDR3 contains 17 residues. Trimming cost V 1 base and J 5 bases, with 21 bases left between them.

The chain employs TRBV5-6 and TRBJ2-3, with 9 bases identical to TRBD2. The CDR3 contains 15 residues. V lost 7 bases and J lost 0; bases outside the gene matches: 6. Germline CDR1 and CDR2: SGHDT and YYEEEE. The CDR3 spells CASGILAGSTDTQYF. The CDR3 DNA reads TGTGCCAGCGGCATACTAGCGGGTAGCACAGATACGCAGTATTTT.

The gene calls are TRBV9 and TRBJ2-1; the D is unclear. This CDR3 spans 13 amino acids. CDR1 SGDLS and CDR2 YYNGEE come from the germline V gene. V was shortened by 0 bases and J by 4 bases, with 5 bases between the two germline ends. This CDR3 is CASSVDSYNEQFF. CDR3 nucleotide sequence: TGTGCCAGCAGCGTAGACAGTTACAATGAGCAGTTCTTC.

J is TRBJ2-7 and V is TRBV15, with 8 bases lining up with TRBD1. The germline V gene has CDR1 LNHNV and CDR2 YYDKDF (reference sequence). This CDR3 has 15 residues. After removal of 1 base from V and 4 bases from J, the junction contained 6 bases not matched to a gene. The CDR3 DNA follows: TGTGCCACCAGCAGAGGCCCGGGACAGGCTTACGAGCAGTACTTC. This encodes CATSRGPGQAYEQYF.

The chain couples TRBV13 to TRBJ2-7; D remains unclear. Between the trimmed V and J ends, which lost 5 bases and 3 bases, there was a span of 17 bases. Looked up from germline, CDR1 is PRHDT and CDR2 is FYEKMQ (reference sequence). The CDR3 totals 15 residues. CDR3 bases: TGTGCCAGCAGCCCGAGAGGCCAGTCTAACTACGAGCAGTACTTC. This codes for CASSPRGQSNYEQYF.

This rearrangement joins TRBV28 to TRBJ2-4, with D hard to call. V was shortened by 4 bases and J by 0 bases, with 7 bases between the two germline ends. Germline V gene data show CDR1 as MDHEN and CDR2 as SYDVKM. The CDR3 length is 14 residues. The CDR3 DNA reads TGTGCCAGCAGTTCGTCTTTAGCCAAAAACATTCAGTACTTC. This gives the protein CASSSSLAKNIQYF.

V is TRBV2 and J is TRBJ2-5, with D perhaps TRBD2 (6 bases). Trimming left V 8 bases short and J 4 bases short, with 14 bases between. CDR1 is SNHLY and CDR2 is FYNNEI in the germline V gene. The CDR3 has 13 residues. The DNA for the CDR3 is TGTGCCAGCTACGCCGGGGGTGCAGAGACCCAGTACTTC. Its protein product is CASYAGGAETQYF.

The genes are TRBV10-2 and TRBJ1-1; TRBD1 aligns across 11 bases. Trimming took 10 bases from V and 3 from J; bases not matched to a gene: 1. In germline, CDR1 is WSHSY, CDR2 SAAADI. CDR3 length: 12 residues. CDR3 bases: TGCGCCACGGGACAGGGGGACACTGAAGCTTTCTTT. As protein: CATGQGDTEAFF.

The chain employs TRBV7-9 and TRBJ1-5; D uncertain. V was shortened by 5 bases and J by 8 bases, with 13 bases between the two germline ends. Per the germline V gene, CDR1 is SEHNR and CDR2 is FQNEAQ (reference sequence). The CDR3 totals 13 residues. The CDR3 protein is CASSPDGLEPQHF. The DNA of the CDR3 is TGTGCCAGCAGCCCGGACGGTTTGGAGCCCCAGCATTTT. Combining the CDR3 with reference TRBV7-9 and TRBJ1-5 gives the whole variable domain DTGVSQNPRHKITKRGQNVTFRCDPISEHNRLYWYRQTLGQGPEFLTYFQNEAQLEKSRLLSDRFSAERPKGSFSTLEIQRTEQGDSAMYLCASSPDGLEPQHFGDGTRLSIL.

The chain recombines TRBV19 with TRBJ1-1; 10 bases line up with TRBD1. CDR1 LNHDA and CDR2 SQIVND come from the germline V gene (reference sequence). CDR3 length equals 13 residues. J gave up 10 bases and V 9 bases, and 11 bases lay outside the gene matches. The CDR3 reads CASRRQGAEGAFF. CDR3 coding DNA: TGTGCCAGCAGAAGACAGGGGGCAGAAGGAGCTTTCTTT.

The chain has TRBV28 and TRBJ1-2, with 11 nucleotides matching TRBD1. Per germline, CDR1 MDHEN and CDR2 SYDVKM. The junction had 9 bases not matched to a gene; V was cut back by 6 bases and J by 3 bases. There are 16 residues in the CDR3. The CDR3 DNA follows: TGTGCCAGCAGCCTTGTCCCGGGACAGGGGGACTATGGCTACACCTTC. It encodes CASSLVPGQGDYGYTF.

This clone came up once. The chain couples TRBV6-1 to TRBJ2-7; D might be TRBD2 (6 bases). Germline assignment: CDR1 MNHNS and CDR2 SASEGT. V was trimmed by 7 bases and J by 0 bases, leaving 10 bases between them. The CDR3 is 13 amino acids. This CDR3 is CASKAGFSYEQYF. Here the CDR3 DNA reads TGTGCCAGCAAGGCGGGGTTCTCCTACGAGCAGTACTTC.

In DNA form, the CDR3 reads TGTGCCAGCAGTCCCGCCCCGTTGGGCAATCAGCCCCAGCATTTT. It specifies CASSPAPLGNQPQHF. The chain uses TRBV2 and TRBJ1-5; the D is unclear. Germline V gene lookup returns CDR1 SNHLY and CDR2 FYNNEI. The length of the CDR3 is 15 residues. V lost 5 bases, J lost 2 bases, and 13 bases lay in between.

V gene TRBV7-6 combines with J gene TRBJ1-1, with D perhaps TRBD1 (5 bases). The CDR3 is 16 residues long. Per germline, CDR1 SGHVS and CDR2 FNYEAQ. Trimming removed 5 bases from V and 5 bases from J, with 21 bases in between. CDR3 residues: CASSPVGLGRGTEAFF. DNA of the CDR3: TGTGCCAGCAGCCCGGTGGGTTTGGGGCGGGGAACTGAAGCTTTCTTT. The full variable domain, with the rest looked up from reference TRBV7-6 and TRBJ1-1, is GAGVSQSPRYKVTKRGQDVALRCDPISGHVSLYWYRQALGQGPEFLTYFNYEAQQDKSGLPNDRFSAERPEGSISTLTIQRTEQRDSAMYRCASSPVGLGRGTEAFFGQGTRLTVV.

The rearrangement uses TRBV4-1 and TRBJ1-1; D gene unclear. There are 14 residues in the CDR3. Germline CDR1 MGHRA, CDR2 YSYEKL. Deletions cut 5 bases from V and 0 bases from J, with 10 bases between. This CDR3 reads CASSARRMNTEAFF. DNA of the CDR3: TGCGCCAGCAGCGCCCGGAGGATGAACACTGAAGCTTTCTTT.

The chain uses TRBV2 and TRBJ2-7; 8 bases line up with TRBD1. From germline, CDR1 is SNHLY and CDR2 FYNNEI. V gave up 5 bases and J gave up 0 bases; unmatched junction bases: 9. The CDR3 is made up of 16 amino acids. CDR3 sequence (DNA): TGTGCCAGCAGTCTTCCCTCAGGGGGCCTCTCCTACGAGCAGTACTTC. Its protein is CASSLPSGGLSYEQYF.

This sequence joins TRBV4-1 and TRBJ2-7; the D call may be TRBD1 or TRBD2 (5 bases each). This CDR3 spans 16 amino acids. Per the germline V gene, CDR1 is MGHRA and CDR2 is YSYEKL. The ends were cut back, 0 bases at V and 4 bases at J, with 16 bases in the middle. The CDR3 DNA reads TGCGCCAGCAGCCAAGAGGTTTCGGGGTGGGGGTACGAGCAGTACTTC. This translates into CASSQEVSGWGYEQYF.

The chain employs TRBV6-4 and TRBJ1-2; no clear D. Trimming took 0 bases from V and 7 from J, leaving 15 bases between them. The CDR3 totals 15 residues. The germline V gene encodes CDR1 MRHNA and CDR2 SNTAGT. CDR3 sequence reads: CASSDSLWAFGGYTF. Here the CDR3 DNA reads TGTGCCAGCAGTGACTCGTTGTGGGCCTTCGGTGGCTACACCTTC.

The chain has TRBV4-3 and TRBJ2-5, with TRBD2 as a possible D gene (6 bases). Germline V gene data show CDR1 as LGHNA and CDR2 as YSLEER. Trimming removed 0 bases from V and 7 bases from J, with 18 bases in between. The CDR3 consists of 16 residues. CDR3 DNA: TGCGCCAGCAGCCAAGATTTACGGGGAGGCCGTGGGACCCAGTACTTC. Protein: CASSQDLRGGRGTQYF.

As to this clone: An end of the junction differs from the germline gene, which may be a read error. The rearrangement uses TRBV7-7 and TRBJ2-1; 7 nucleotides align to TRBD1. Looked up from germline, CDR1 is SSHAT and CDR2 is FNYEAQ (reference sequence). This CDR3 spans 13 amino acids. The CDR3 sequence is CASSPTGDYEQFF. CDR3 nucleotide sequence: TGTGCTAGCAGCCCCACAGGGGATTACGAGCAGTTCTTC.

V is TRBV7-8 and J is TRBJ2-3; tentative D call: TRBD1 (5 bases). CDR1 is SGHVS, CDR2 FQNEAQ, per germline. The CDR3 spans 16 residues. Deletions cut 6 bases from V and 0 bases from J, with 16 bases between. Here the CDR3 reads CASSQGQGRSTDTQYF. As DNA, the CDR3 is TGTGCCAGCAGTCAAGGACAAGGACGAAGCACAGATACGCAGTATTTT.

The chain links TRBV10-3 to TRBJ2-1; tentatively, D is TRBD1 (5 bases). The germline V and J ends were trimmed by 9 bases and 4 bases, with 16 bases remaining between them. The CDR3 loop spans 14 amino acids. Germline V lookup: CDR1 ENHRY, CDR2 SYGVKD. The CDR3 loop reads CAIRRQNQYNEQFF. The CDR3 bases are TGTGCCATTCGTCGACAGAACCAATACAATGAGCAGTTCTTC.

The rearrangement links TRBV4-1 to TRBJ1-5; TRBD1 is a possible D gene (6 bases). The CDR3 contains 17 residues. V dropped 3 bases and J dropped 1 base, with 16 bases sitting between them. Germline CDR1 and CDR2: MGHRA and YSYEKL. CDR3 protein: CASSQSPGEASNQPQHF. The CDR3 bases are TGCGCCAGCAGCCAGTCTCCAGGGGAAGCAAGCAATCAGCCCCAGCATTTT.

The V call is TRBV4-3, the J call TRBJ2-2; TRBD2 agrees at 8 bases. The length of the CDR3 is 17 residues. Unmatched junction bases numbered 4, after V lost 0 bases and J lost 1 base. In germline, CDR1 is LGHNA, CDR2 YSLEER. CDR3 sequence reads: CASSQDRGGWNTGELFF. The CDR3 bases are TGCGCCAGCAGCCAAGATCGCGGGGGGTGGAACACCGGGGAGCTGTTTTTT.

This chain joins TRBV9 and TRBJ1-2; D gene uncertain. The V end lost 0 bases, the J end lost 2 bases, and 11 bases lay between the germline ends. The CDR3 totals 15 residues. Germline V gene lookup returns CDR1 SGDLS and CDR2 YYNGEE. CDR3 DNA: TGTGCCAGCAGCGTAGAGGCAGGACCCAACTATGGCTACACCTTC. Translation: CASSVEAGPNYGYTF. The entire variable domain, with the rest obtained from reference TRBV9 and TRBJ1-2, is as follows: DSGVTQTPKHLITATGQRVTLRCSPRSGDLSVYWYQQSLDQGLQFLIQYYNGEERAKGNILERFSAQQFPDLHSELNLSSLELGDSALYFCASSVEAGPNYGYTFGSGTRLTVV.